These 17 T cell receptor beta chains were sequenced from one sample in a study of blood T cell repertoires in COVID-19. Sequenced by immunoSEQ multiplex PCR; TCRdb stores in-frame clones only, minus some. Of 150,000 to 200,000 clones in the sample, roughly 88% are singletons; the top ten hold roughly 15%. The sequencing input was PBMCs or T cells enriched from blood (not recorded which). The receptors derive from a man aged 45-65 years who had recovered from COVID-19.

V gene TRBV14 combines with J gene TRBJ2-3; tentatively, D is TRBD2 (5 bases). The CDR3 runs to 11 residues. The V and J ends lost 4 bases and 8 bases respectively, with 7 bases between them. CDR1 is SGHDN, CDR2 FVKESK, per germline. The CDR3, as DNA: TGTGCCAGCAGCCGGACTGCTACGCAGTATTTT. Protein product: CASSRTATQYF.

Here the CDR3 DNA reads TGTGCCAGCAGCCAAGTTGCGAGCTACTCTGGGGCCAACGTCCTGACTTTC. Its protein product is CASSQVASYSGANVLTF. The chain employs TRBV3-1 (or the pseudogene TRBV3-2) and TRBJ2-6; D unclear. Trimming shortened V by 1 base and J by 0 bases, and 10 bases separated the two germline ends. Germline CDR1 is LGHDT and CDR2 is YNNKEL (reference sequence). The CDR3 runs 17 residues.

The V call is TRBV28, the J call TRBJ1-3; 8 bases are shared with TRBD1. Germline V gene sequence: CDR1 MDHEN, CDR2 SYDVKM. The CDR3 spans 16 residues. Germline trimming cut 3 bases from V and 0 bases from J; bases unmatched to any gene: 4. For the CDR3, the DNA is TGTGCCAGCAGTTTGGAACAGGGGGTCTCTGGAAACACCATATATTTT. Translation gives CASSLEQGVSGNTIYF.

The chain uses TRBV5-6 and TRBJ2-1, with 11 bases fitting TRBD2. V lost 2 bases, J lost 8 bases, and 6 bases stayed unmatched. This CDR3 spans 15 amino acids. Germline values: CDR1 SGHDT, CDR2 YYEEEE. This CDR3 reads CASSFLAGGGYEQFF. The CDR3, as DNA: TGTGCCAGCAGCTTTCTAGCGGGGGGCGGGTATGAGCAGTTCTTC.

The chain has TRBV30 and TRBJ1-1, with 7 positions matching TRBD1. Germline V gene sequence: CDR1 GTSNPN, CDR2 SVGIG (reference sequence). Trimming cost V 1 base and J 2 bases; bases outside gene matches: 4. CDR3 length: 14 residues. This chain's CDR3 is CAWSASGGNTEAFF. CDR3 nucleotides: TGTGCCTGGAGTGCGTCAGGGGGAAACACTGAAGCTTTCTTT.

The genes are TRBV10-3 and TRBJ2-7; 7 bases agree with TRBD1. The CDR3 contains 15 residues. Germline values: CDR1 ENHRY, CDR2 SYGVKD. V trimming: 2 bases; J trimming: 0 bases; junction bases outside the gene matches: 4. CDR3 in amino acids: CAISEGQVLSYEQYF. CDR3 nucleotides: TGTGCCATCAGTGAGGGACAGGTTCTCTCCTACGAGCAGTACTTC.

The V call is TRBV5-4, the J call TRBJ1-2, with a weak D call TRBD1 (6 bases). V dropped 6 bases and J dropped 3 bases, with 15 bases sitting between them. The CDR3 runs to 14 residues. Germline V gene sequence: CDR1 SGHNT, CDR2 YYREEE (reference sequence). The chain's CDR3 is CASTTGSVDYGYTF. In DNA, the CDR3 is TGTGCCAGCACTACAGGGTCGGTTGACTATGGCTACACCTTC.

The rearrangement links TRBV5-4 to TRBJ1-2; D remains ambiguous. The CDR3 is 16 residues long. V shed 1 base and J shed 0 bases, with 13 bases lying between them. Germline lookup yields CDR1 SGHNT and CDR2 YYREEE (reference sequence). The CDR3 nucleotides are TGTGCCAGCAGCTTGTCCCCGCGGGGATCTAACTATGGCTACACCTTC. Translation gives CASSLSPRGSNYGYTF. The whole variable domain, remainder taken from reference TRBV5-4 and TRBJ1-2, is ETGVTQSPTHLIKTRGQQVTLRCSSQSGHNTVSWYQQALGQGPQFIFQYYREEENGRGNFPPRFSGLQFPNYSSELNVNALELDDSALYLCASSLSPRGSNYGYTFGSGTRLTVV.

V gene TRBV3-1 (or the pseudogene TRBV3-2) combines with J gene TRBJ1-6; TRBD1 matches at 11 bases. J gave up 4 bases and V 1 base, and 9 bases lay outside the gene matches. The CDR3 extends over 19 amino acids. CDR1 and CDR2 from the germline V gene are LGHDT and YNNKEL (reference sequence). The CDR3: CASSQGRGGQGAYNSPLHF. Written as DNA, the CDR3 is TGTGCCAGCAGCCAAGGTCGGGGAGGACAGGGGGCTTATAATTCACCCCTCCACTTT.

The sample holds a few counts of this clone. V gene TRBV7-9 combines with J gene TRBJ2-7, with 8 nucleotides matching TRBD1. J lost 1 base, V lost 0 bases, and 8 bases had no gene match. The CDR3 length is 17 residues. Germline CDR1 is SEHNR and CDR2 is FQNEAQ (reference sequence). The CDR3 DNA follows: TGTGCCAGCAGCTTAGCGGGGTGGACAGGGCCTTCCTACGAGCAGTACTTC. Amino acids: CASSLAGWTGPSYEQYF.

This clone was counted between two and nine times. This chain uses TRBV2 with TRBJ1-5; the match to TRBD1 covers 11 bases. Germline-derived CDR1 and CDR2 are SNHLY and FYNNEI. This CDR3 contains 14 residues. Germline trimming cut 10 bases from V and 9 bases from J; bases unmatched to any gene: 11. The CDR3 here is CATADRGRLSPQHF. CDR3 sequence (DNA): TGTGCCACCGCGGACAGGGGGCGTCTGTCGCCCCAGCATTTT.

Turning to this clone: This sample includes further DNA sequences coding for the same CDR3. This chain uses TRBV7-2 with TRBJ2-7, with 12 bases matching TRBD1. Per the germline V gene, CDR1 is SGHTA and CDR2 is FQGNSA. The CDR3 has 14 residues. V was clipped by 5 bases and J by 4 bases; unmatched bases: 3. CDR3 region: CASSLGQGAYEQYF. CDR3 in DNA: TGTGCCAGCAGCCTGGGACAGGGGGCGTACGAGCAGTACTTC.

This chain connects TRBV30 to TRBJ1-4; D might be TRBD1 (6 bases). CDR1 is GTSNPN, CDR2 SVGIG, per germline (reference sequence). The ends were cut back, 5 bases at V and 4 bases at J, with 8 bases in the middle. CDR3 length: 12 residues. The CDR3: CAWDRRNEKLFF. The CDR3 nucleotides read TGTGCCTGGGACAGGCGTAATGAAAAACTGTTTTTT.

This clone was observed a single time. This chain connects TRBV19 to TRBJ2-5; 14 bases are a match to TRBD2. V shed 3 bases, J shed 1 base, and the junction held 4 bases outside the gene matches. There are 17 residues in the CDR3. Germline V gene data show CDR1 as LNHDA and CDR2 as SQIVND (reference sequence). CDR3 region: CASSMTSGGVLQETQYF. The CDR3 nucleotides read TGTGCCAGTAGTATGACTAGCGGGGGGGTACTCCAAGAGACCCAGTACTTC.

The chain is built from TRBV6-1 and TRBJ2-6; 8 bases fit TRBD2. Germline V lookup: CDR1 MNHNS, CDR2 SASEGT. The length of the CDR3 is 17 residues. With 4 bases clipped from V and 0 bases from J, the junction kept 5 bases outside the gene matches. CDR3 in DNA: TGTGCCAGCAGTGCCCGACGGGGGGGCTCTGGGGCCAACGTCCTGACTTTC. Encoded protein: CASSARRGGSGANVLTF.

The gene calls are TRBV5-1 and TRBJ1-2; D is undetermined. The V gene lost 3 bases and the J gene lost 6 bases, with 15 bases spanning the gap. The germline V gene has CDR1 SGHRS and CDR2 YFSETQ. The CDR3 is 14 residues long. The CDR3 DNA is TGCGCCAGCAGCTCATCGGGGAGGGTGGATGGCTACACCTTC. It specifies CASSSSGRVDGYTF.

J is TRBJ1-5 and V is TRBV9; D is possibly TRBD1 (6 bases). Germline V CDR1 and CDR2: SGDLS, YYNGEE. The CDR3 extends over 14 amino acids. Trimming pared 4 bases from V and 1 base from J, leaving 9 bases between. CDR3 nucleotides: TGTGCCAGCAGCACAGGGTCGAGCAATCAGCCCCAGCATTTT. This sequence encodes CASSTGSSNQPQHF.